This TCR beta chain is from a study of CD8+ T cells in alopecia areata. Study details: Female C3H/HeJ mice aged roughly 7-11 weeks were given skin from C3H/HeJ graft donors, 6-12 months old, that had spontaneous alopecia.

As to this clone: Gene names and germline refer to mouse. Read sequence stops 4 residues before the CDR3 end, and the germline J gene provides the missing end.

After isolation, RNA underwent reverse transcription to generate cDNA as the sequencing template. Generated by immunoSEQ multiplex PCR, the TCRdb table keeps only in-frame clones and is missing some. The repertoire has around 100,000 clones, none seen only once; the ten largest take less than 20%. Germline loops: CDR1 NSQYPW, CDR2 LRSPGD (reference sequence). This CDR3 has 15 amino acids. The receptor's source is a C3H/HeJ mouse with alopecia areata. The MHC haplotype recorded for the strain is H2-k. The V and J genes are TRBV1 and TRBJ1-4, with 7 bases identical to TRBD1. What was sequenced was lesional skin. The CDR3 bases that were read are TGCACCTGCAGTGCAGTACAGGGGAGAGGCGAA. As protein: CTCSAVQGRGE. The whole CDR3 protein is CTCSAVQGRGERLFF.